The T cell receptor (beta chain) described here comes from a study of cytomegalovirus exposure and HLA in healthy donors. Regarding the study as a whole: The productive fraction for most TCR beta V segments was about 90% or about 30% in an earlier analysis. Researchers had no immune exposure information except CMV serostatus available.

With respect to this clone: The antigen remains unidentified.

The ends lost 8 bases at V and 0 bases at J; junction bases unmatched: 6. The germline CDR1 and CDR2 sequences are SGHAT and FQNNGV. This CDR3 has 15 amino acids. PCR used 60 Vbeta primers and 13 Jbeta primers. The assay was immunoSEQ multiplex PCR, and TCRdb's table has in-frame clones only and misses some. Altogether roughly 140,000 clones are present, roughly 80% being singletons, with the ten largest covering about 5%. This clonotype was sampled from a male donor in good health and CMV-seronegative. The J gene is TRBJ2-2, the V gene TRBV11-2, with 7 bases that match TRBD2. The specimen was PBMCs. The chain's CDR3 is CASSRAGANTGELFF. The CDR3 DNA reads TGTGCCAGCTCAAGGGCGGGGGCGAACACCGGGGAGCTGTTTTTT.